Listed here is a single TCR beta chain. This entry comes from a study of blood T cell repertoires in COVID-19. As for the study in general: COVID-19 samples, acute and convalescent, were from the United States, Italy and Spain. The analysed material was cDNA or gDNA that came from T cells, B-cell-depleted T cells, or PBMCs.

CDR3 length: 15 residues. Germline V gives CDR1 MNHEY, CDR2 SMNVEV (reference sequence). Trimming took off 3 bases at V and 7 bases at J, with 16 bases between the two ends. Assay used: immunoSEQ multiplex PCR; TCRdb lists only in-frame clones, some missing. The sample holds about 190,000 clones, about 82% seen once. What was sequenced was peripheral blood. This sequence was found in a woman aged 25 to 39 with acute or convalescent COVID-19. The chain is built from TRBV27 and TRBJ1-5; D may be TRBD1 (6 bases). Written as DNA, the CDR3 is TGTGCCAGCAGTTTGGTTAAACAGGGTGGCCAGCCCCAGCATTTT. Its translation is CASSLVKQGGQPQHF.